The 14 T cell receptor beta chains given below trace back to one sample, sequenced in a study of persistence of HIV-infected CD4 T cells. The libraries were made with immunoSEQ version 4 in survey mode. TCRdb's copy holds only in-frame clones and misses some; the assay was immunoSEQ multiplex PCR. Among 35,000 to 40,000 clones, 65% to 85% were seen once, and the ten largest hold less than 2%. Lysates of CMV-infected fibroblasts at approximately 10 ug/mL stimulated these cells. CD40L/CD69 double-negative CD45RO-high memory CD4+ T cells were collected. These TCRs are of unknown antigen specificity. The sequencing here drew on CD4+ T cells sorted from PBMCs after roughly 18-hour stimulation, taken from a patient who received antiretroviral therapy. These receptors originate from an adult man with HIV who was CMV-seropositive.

The CDR3 coding sequence is TGTGCCTGCCATACAGGGGATATTTCACCCCTCCACTTT. Translating gives CACHTGDISPLHF. J is TRBJ1-6 and V is TRBV30; 7 nucleotides line up with TRBD1. V lost 6 bases to trimming and J lost 9 bases; unmatched junction nucleotides: 8. In germline, CDR1 is GTSNPN, CDR2 SVGIG (reference sequence). The length of the CDR3 is 13 residues.

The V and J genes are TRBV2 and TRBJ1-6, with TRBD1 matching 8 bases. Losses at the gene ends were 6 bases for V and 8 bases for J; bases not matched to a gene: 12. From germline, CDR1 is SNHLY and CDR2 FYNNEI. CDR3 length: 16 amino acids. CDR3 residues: CASSETRTGRYSPLHF. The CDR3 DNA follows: TGTGCCAGCAGCGAAACAAGGACAGGGCGATATTCACCCCTCCACTTT.

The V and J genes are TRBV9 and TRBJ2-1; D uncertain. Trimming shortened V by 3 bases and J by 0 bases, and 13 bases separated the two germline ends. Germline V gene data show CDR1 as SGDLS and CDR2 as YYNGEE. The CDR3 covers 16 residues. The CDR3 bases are TGTGCCAGCAGCGAGTCGGGTAACCCCTCCTACAATGAGCAGTTCTTC. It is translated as CASSESGNPSYNEQFF. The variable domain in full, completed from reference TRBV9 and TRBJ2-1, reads DSGVTQTPKHLITATGQRVTLRCSPRSGDLSVYWYQQSLDQGLQFLIQYYNGEERAKGNILERFSAQQFPDLHSELNLSSLELGDSALYFCASSESGNPSYNEQFFGPGTRLTVL.

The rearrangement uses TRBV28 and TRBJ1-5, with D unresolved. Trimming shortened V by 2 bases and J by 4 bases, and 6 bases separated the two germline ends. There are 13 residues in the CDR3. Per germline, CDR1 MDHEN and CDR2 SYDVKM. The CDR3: CASSLTENQPQHF. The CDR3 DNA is TGTGCCAGCAGTTTAACCGAGAATCAGCCCCAGCATTTT.

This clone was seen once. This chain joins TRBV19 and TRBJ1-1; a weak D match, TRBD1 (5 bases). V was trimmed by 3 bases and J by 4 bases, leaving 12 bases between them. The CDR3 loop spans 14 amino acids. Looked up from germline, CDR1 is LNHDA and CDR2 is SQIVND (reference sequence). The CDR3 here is CASSIGPGGTEAFF. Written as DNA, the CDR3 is TGTGCCAGTAGTATCGGCCCCGGGGGCACTGAAGCTTTCTTT.

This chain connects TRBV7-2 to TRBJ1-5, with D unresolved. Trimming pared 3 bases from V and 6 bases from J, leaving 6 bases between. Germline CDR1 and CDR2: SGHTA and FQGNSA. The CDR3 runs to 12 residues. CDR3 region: CASSLLSQPQHF. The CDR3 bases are TGTGCCAGCAGCTTGTTGTCTCAGCCCCAGCATTTT.

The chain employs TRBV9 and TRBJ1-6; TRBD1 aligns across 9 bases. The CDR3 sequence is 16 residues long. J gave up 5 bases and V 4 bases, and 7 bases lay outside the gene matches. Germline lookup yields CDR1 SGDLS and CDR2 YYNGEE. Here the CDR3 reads CASSLRGQGNNSPLHF. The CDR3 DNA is TGTGCCAGCAGCCTTCGGGGACAGGGCAATAATTCACCCCTCCACTTT.

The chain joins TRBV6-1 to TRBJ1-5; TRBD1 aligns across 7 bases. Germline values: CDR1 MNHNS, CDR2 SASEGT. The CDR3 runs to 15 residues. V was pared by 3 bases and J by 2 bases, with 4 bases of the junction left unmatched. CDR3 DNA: TGTGCCAGCAGTGATGACAGGGTACGCAATCAGCCCCAGCATTTT. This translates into CASSDDRVRNQPQHF.

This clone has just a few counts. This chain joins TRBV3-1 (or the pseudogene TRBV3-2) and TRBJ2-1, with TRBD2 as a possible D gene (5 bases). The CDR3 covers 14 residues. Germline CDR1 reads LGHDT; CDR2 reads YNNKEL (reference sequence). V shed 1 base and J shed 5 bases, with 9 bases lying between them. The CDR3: CASSQVRAHNEQFF. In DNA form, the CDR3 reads TGTGCCAGCAGCCAAGTGAGGGCCCACAATGAGCAGTTCTTC.

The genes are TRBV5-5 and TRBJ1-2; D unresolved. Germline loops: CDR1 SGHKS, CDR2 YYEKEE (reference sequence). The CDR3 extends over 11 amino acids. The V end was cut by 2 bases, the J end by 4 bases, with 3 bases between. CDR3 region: CASSLSYGYTF. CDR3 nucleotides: TGTGCCAGCAGCTTAAGCTATGGCTACACCTTC.

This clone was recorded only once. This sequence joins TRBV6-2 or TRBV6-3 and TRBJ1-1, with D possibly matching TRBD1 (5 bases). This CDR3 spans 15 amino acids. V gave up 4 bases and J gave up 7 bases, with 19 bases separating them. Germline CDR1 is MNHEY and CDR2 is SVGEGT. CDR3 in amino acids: CASSSKQDPGVEAFF. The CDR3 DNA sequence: TGTGCCAGCAGTTCAAAACAAGATCCGGGGGTTGAAGCTTTCTTT.

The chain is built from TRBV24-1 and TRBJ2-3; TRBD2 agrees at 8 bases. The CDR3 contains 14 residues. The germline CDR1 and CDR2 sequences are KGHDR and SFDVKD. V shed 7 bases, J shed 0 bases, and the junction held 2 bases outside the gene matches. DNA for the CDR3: TGTGCCACCAGGGGGACTAGGAGCACAGATACGCAGTATTTT. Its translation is CATRGTRSTDTQYF.

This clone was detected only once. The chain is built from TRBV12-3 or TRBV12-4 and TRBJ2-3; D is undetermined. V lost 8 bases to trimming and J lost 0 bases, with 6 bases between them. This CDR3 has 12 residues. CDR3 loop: CASSPSTDTQYF. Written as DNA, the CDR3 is TGTGCCAGCTCCCCAAGCACAGATACGCAGTATTTT.

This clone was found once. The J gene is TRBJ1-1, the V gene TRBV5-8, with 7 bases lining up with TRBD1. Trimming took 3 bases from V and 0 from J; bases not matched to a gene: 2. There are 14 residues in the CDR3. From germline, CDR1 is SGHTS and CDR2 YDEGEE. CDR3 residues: CASSWGQLNTEAFF. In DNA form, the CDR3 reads TGTGCCAGCAGCTGGGGACAGCTGAACACTGAAGCTTTCTTT.